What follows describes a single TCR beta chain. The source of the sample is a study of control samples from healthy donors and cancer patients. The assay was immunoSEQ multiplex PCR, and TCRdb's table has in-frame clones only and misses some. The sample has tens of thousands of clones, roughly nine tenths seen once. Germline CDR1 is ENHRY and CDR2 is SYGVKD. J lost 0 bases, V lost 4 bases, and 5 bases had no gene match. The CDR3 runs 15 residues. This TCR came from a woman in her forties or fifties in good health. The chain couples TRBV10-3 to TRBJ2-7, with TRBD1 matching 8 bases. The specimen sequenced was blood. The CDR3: CAISASQGASYEQYF. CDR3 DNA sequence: TGTGCCATCAGTGCCTCCCAGGGGGCCTCCTACGAGCAGTACTTC.